These 25 T cell receptor beta chains were sequenced from one sample in a study of Graves' ophthalmopathy and Graves' hyperthyroidism. The authors amplified TCR beta CDR3 regions from RNA transcripts. HTBI primers were employed in first-round RT-PCR, then a second-round multiplex PCR followed. TCRdb re-analysed the multiplex PCR reads in MiXCR, keeping a single row per CDR3 protein. The profile shows about 210,000 distinct CDR3 sequences, approximately 29% of them singletons. Sequencing used peripheral blood. The origin of the receptors is a man between 45 and 60 years old with Graves' ophthalmopathy.

The chain employs TRBV6-1 and TRBJ1-5; D uncertain. Germline CDR1 is MNHNS and CDR2 is SASEGT. Trimming took off 6 bases at V and 3 bases at J, with 12 bases between the two ends. The CDR3 is 14 amino acids. The DNA for the CDR3 is TGTGCCAGCAGCGTGGGCCACGTCAATCAGCCCCAGCATTTT. It yields the protein CASSVGHVNQPQHF.

This clonotype was found many times. The genes are TRBV2 and TRBJ1-5, with unresolved D. The CDR3 is 13 residues long. Germline loops: CDR1 SNHLY, CDR2 FYNNEI. V lost 3 bases to trimming and J lost 7 bases, with 10 bases between them. The CDR3: CASSESVGQPQHF. The CDR3 nucleotides read TGTGCCAGCAGTGAGTCAGTTGGACAGCCCCAGCATTTT.

This clonotype was observed at least ten times. The chain links TRBV5-5 to TRBJ2-6; D not certain. Germline V gene data show CDR1 as SGHKS and CDR2 as YYEKEE (reference sequence). This CDR3 is 14 amino acids long. Trimming removed 2 bases from V and 3 bases from J, with 6 bases in between. CDR3 in DNA: TGTGCCAGCAGCTTAGGTGTTGGGGCCAACGTCCTGACTTTC. It translates to CASSLGVGANVLTF. The variable domain in full, completed from reference TRBV5-5 and TRBJ2-6, reads DAGVTQSPTHLIKTRGQQVTLRCSPISGHKSVSWYQQVLGQGPQFIFQYYEKEERGRGNFPDRFSARQFPNYSSELNVNALLLGDSALYLCASSLGVGANVLTFGAGSRLTVL.

The rearrangement uses TRBV7-2 and TRBJ2-2; 8 nucleotides line up with TRBD2. Germline trimming cut 5 bases from V and 6 bases from J; bases unmatched to any gene: 8. The CDR3 spans 15 residues. CDR1 SGHTA and CDR2 FQGNSA come from the germline V gene. The chain's CDR3 is CASSPTSADAGELFF. CDR3 nucleotides: TGTGCCAGCAGCCCGACTAGCGCTGACGCCGGGGAGCTGTTTTTT.

There are many counts of this clonotype. The genes are TRBV24-1 and TRBJ2-2; D gene unclear. The germline CDR1 and CDR2 sequences are KGHDR and SFDVKD. Trimming cost V 7 bases and J 1 base, with 9 bases left between them. The CDR3 runs to 14 residues. CDR3 bases: TGTGCCACCAGAGGAGTGGGGAACACCGGGGAGCTGTTTTTT. Its translation is CATRGVGNTGELFF.

The genes are TRBV19 and TRBJ1-1; 8 nucleotides line up with TRBD1. V lost 2 bases and J lost 0; bases outside the gene matches: 2. Looked up from germline, CDR1 is LNHDA and CDR2 is SQIVND (reference sequence). The CDR3 is 15 residues long. CDR3 DNA sequence: TGTGCCAGTAGTATACGGACAGGGATGAACACTGAAGCTTTCTTT. Translation: CASSIRTGMNTEAFF.

This clonotype occurred many times. This chain connects TRBV5-8 to TRBJ2-7; tentatively, D is TRBD1 (6 bases). Germline V lookup: CDR1 SGHTS, CDR2 YDEGEE. V was trimmed by 2 bases and J by 3 bases, leaving 9 bases between them. There are 13 residues in the CDR3. The CDR3 region is CASSFGRGYEQYF. The CDR3 nucleotides read TGTGCCAGCAGCTTTGGCAGGGGCTACGAGCAGTACTTC.

This clonotype was detected once. The DNA of the CDR3 is TGTGCCAGCAGCTTAATCGCAGGGGGTGCTGGTGAAGCTTTCTTT. Translated: CASSLIAGGAGEAFF. The gene calls are TRBV7-2 and TRBJ1-1; 7 nucleotides agree with TRBD1. This CDR3 has 15 residues. Trimming removed 2 bases from V and 7 bases from J; junction bases left unmatched: 10. Germline CDR1 and CDR2: SGHTA and FQGNSA.

The CDR3 spells CASSISPRTAWNTEAFF. For the CDR3, the DNA is TGTGCCAGTAGTATATCCCCCAGGACAGCTTGGAACACTGAAGCTTTCTTT. The chain has TRBV19 and TRBJ1-1, with a possible D match to TRBD1 (6 bases). The CDR3 has 17 residues. V shed 2 bases and J shed 1 base, with 17 bases lying between them. CDR1 is LNHDA and CDR2 is SQIVND in the germline V gene (reference sequence).

V usage is TRBV5-1 and J usage is TRBJ1-1; D is perhaps TRBD1 (5 bases). This CDR3 has 14 residues. V was clipped by 7 bases and J by 4 bases, with 17 bases between them. Germline values: CDR1 SGHRS, CDR2 YFSETQ. Here the CDR3 reads CASRVWGDSTEAFF. For the CDR3, the DNA is TGCGCCAGCCGCGTATGGGGGGATAGCACTGAAGCTTTCTTT.

This clonotype was found many times. The chain is built from TRBV14 and TRBJ1-5; no firm D call. From germline, CDR1 is SGHDN and CDR2 FVKESK. The CDR3 consists of 13 residues. The V gene lost 0 bases and the J gene lost 10 bases, with 10 bases spanning the gap. CDR3 in amino acids: CASSQDEASPQHF. The CDR3 nucleotides read TGTGCCAGCAGCCAAGATGAGGCAAGCCCCCAGCATTTT.

Ten or more counts support this clonotype. At one end the junction does not follow the germline gene, possibly because of a read error. The genes are TRBV6-5 and TRBJ1-2, with D perhaps matching TRBD1 (6 bases). Germline V CDR1 and CDR2: MNHEY, SVGAGI. This CDR3 spans 11 amino acids. The DNA of the CDR3 is TGTGCCAGCAGTTACCCACGGGACACGACTTTC. Translated, it gives CASSYPRDTTF.

This clonotype was seen repeatedly, ten times or more. CDR3 loop: CSAVLLGEQYF. The CDR3 region has the DNA TGCAGTGCTGTACTCCTGGGTGAGCAGTACTTC. The chain recombines TRBV20-1 with TRBJ2-7; no clear D. From germline, CDR1 is DFQATT and CDR2 SNEGSKA (reference sequence). This CDR3 is 11 amino acids long. The germline V and J ends were trimmed by 5 bases and 7 bases, with 12 bases remaining between them.

At least ten counts were recorded for this clonotype. This sequence may be a read error, since a much larger clone differs from it by one base. V is TRBV12-3 or TRBV12-4 and J is TRBJ1-5; unclear D gene. The CDR3 sequence is 16 residues long. V was shortened by 6 bases and J by 0 bases, with 15 bases between the two germline ends. The CDR3 loop reads CASRPGRGRSNQPQHF. In DNA, the CDR3 is TGTGCCAGCAGACCCGGGCGGGGTCGTAGCAATCAGCCCCAGCATTTT.

This clonotype was observed at least ten times. The gene calls are TRBV24-1 and TRBJ1-1; 7 bases line up with TRBD1. The germline V gene encodes CDR1 KGHDR and CDR2 SFDVKD. J lost 3 bases, V lost 4 bases, and 1 base had no gene match. There are 13 residues in the CDR3. The CDR3, as DNA: TGTGCCACCAGTGAAACAGGGGACACTGAAGCTTTCTTT. It yields the protein CATSETGDTEAFF.

This clonotype was seen at least ten times. The chain is built from TRBV4-3 and TRBJ1-1; D may be TRBD1 (5 bases). Germline V lookup: CDR1 LGHNA, CDR2 YSLEER. V lost 1 base and J 1 base, leaving 7 bases between the germline ends. The CDR3 loop spans 14 amino acids. This chain's CDR3 is CASSQGGENTEAFF. The CDR3 nucleotides read TGCGCCAGCAGCCAAGGGGGGGAGAACACTGAAGCTTTCTTT.

At least ten counts were recorded for this clonotype. The chain recombines TRBV4-3 with TRBJ2-7; tentative D call: TRBD1 (5 bases). This CDR3 contains 17 residues. V was shortened by 0 bases and J by 6 bases, with 21 bases between the two germline ends. From germline, CDR1 is LGHNA and CDR2 YSLEER. CDR3 sequence: CASSQDRWGIKGSEQYF. The CDR3 nucleotides read TGCGCCAGCAGCCAAGATAGGTGGGGCATCAAGGGGTCCGAGCAGTACTTC.

The table lists this clonotype with many counts. The rearrangement uses TRBV12-3 or TRBV12-4 and TRBJ1-1; 9 bases map to TRBD1. The CDR3 runs to 17 residues. Trimming at V came to 6 bases and at J to 1 base, leaving 12 bases not matched to a gene. The CDR3 is CASSPRMGQGRNTEAFF. The DNA for the CDR3 is TGTGCCAGCAGCCCCAGAATGGGACAGGGAAGGAACACTGAAGCTTTCTTT.

This clonotype was detected ten times or more. DNA of the CDR3: TGCAGCGTTGATTTAGGCAGGGGGTTAAGAGAGACCCAGTACTTC. Amino acids: CSVDLGRGLRETQYF. J is TRBJ2-5 and V is TRBV29-1; 7 nucleotides match TRBD1. J gave up 4 bases and V 3 bases, and 11 bases lay outside the gene matches. Germline V lookup: CDR1 SQVTM, CDR2 ANQGSEA. The CDR3 sequence is 15 residues long.

This clonotype was counted a few times. V usage is TRBV6-2 or TRBV6-3 and J usage is TRBJ2-2, with 14 nucleotides matching TRBD2. Trimming took 0 bases from V and 3 from J; bases not matched to a gene: 6. CDR3 length equals 19 residues. CDR1 is MNHEY and CDR2 is SVGEGT in the germline V gene. The CDR3 region has the DNA TGTGCCAGCAGTTACTCCCCGACTAGCGGGAGGGCGGACACCGGGGAGCTGTTTTTT. Protein: CASSYSPTSGRADTGELFF.

In its sample, this clonotype was seen many times. This chain links TRBV6-2 or TRBV6-3 with TRBJ2-5, with D tentatively TRBD1 (6 bases). V was clipped by 6 bases and J by 1 base, with 15 bases between them. The CDR3 totals 15 residues. CDR1 is MNHEY, CDR2 SVGEGT, per germline. CDR3 in amino acids: CASRNRAPPQETQYF. CDR3 DNA: TGTGCCAGCAGAAACAGGGCCCCCCCCCAAGAGACCCAGTACTTC.

This clonotype was recorded many times. The rearrangement uses TRBV11-1 and TRBJ1-5, with TRBD1 as a possible D gene (5 bases). CDR1 is SGHAT and CDR2 is FQDESV in the germline V gene (reference sequence). The CDR3 has 16 amino acids. V was shortened by 5 bases and J by 3 bases, with 17 bases between the two germline ends. CDR3 nucleotides: TGTGCCAGCAGCCCGAGCGGGAACAGGTACAATCAGCCCCAGCATTTT. Its translation is CASSPSGNRYNQPQHF.

The chain joins TRBV6-2 or TRBV6-3 to TRBJ1-5, with D uncertain. Germline V CDR1 and CDR2: MNHEY, SVGEGT. The germline V and J ends were trimmed by 6 bases and 5 bases, with 11 bases remaining between them. This CDR3 has 13 residues. The CDR3 bases are TGTGCCAGCAGGAAGGACGAATATCAGCCCCAGCATTTT. This translates into CASRKDEYQPQHF.

This clonotype was observed many times. The V gene is TRBV11-3, the J gene TRBJ1-5; D call uncertain. This CDR3 contains 12 residues. Germline V gene sequence: CDR1 SGHNT, CDR2 YENEEA. Trimming took 1 base from V and 6 from J, leaving 4 bases between them. Here the CDR3 reads CASSLGAQPQHF. CDR3 DNA sequence: TGTGCCAGCAGCTTAGGGGCTCAGCCCCAGCATTTT.

There are many counts of this clonotype. V usage is TRBV20-1 and J usage is TRBJ2-5, with 10 bases fitting TRBD1. The germline V gene has CDR1 DFQATT and CDR2 SNEGSKA (reference sequence). The V and J ends lost 6 bases and 4 bases, in that order; junction bases with no gene match: 8. The CDR3 length is 14 residues. This CDR3 is CSAPAGTGVETQYF. CDR3 DNA sequence: TGCAGTGCCCCCGCCGGGACAGGGGTAGAGACCCAGTACTTC.